A selection of T cell receptor beta chains follows, all from one sample in a study of shared clonotypes between healthy human individuals. TCRdb's copy holds only in-frame clones and misses some; the assay was immunoSEQ multiplex PCR. Of more than 900,000 clones listed, about 80% are singletons. Sequencing used memory CD4+ T cells from PBMCs. The origin of the receptors is a man between 18 and 35 years old in good health. Some clones in this sample may be carry-over from other donors' samples. Both conserved end residues are part of each CDR3. D genes are given only for firm matches. Clone size appears in some rows only: once, few, many, or a class for an expanded clone.

d_call: NA; clone_size: NA; v_call: TRBV28; j_call: TRBJ1-1; cdr3_aa: CASSLFGGVTEAFF; cdr3_nt: TGTGCCAGCAGTTTATTCGGGGGGGTGACTGAAGCTTTCTTT
d_call: TRBD2; clone_size: NA; v_call: TRBV28; j_call: TRBJ2-2; cdr3_aa: CASSLWGLAGNTGELFF; cdr3_nt: TGTGCCAGCAGTTTATGGGGACTAGCGGGAAACACCGGGGAGCTGTTTTTT
d_call: NA; clone_size: NA; v_call: TRBV6-9; j_call: TRBJ2-7; cdr3_aa: CASSSCAGRHHEQYF; cdr3_nt: TGTGCCAGCAGTTCCTGCGCAGGGCGTCACCACGAGCAGTACTTC
d_call: NA; clone_size: NA; v_call: TRBV2; j_call: TRBJ2-7; cdr3_aa: CASKLEYEQYF; cdr3_nt: TGTGCCAGCAAACTAGAGTACGAGCAGTACTTC
d_call: NA; clone_size: NA; v_call: TRBV6-5; j_call: TRBJ1-1; cdr3_aa: CASSYFRGSEAFF; cdr3_nt: TGTGCCAGCAGTTACTTTCGGGGATCTGAAGCTTTCTTT
d_call: NA; clone_size: NA; v_call: TRBV2; j_call: TRBJ2-3; cdr3_aa: CASSSEGGDTDTQYF; cdr3_nt: TGTGCCAGCAGCTCTGAGGGGGGGGACACAGATACGCAGTATTTT
d_call: TRBD2; clone_size: once; v_call: TRBV28; j_call: TRBJ2-3; cdr3_aa: CAGGGPDTQYF; cdr3_nt: TGTGCCGGGGGAGGGCCAGATACGCAGTATTTT
d_call: TRBD1; clone_size: NA; v_call: TRBV10-3; j_call: TRBJ2-7; cdr3_aa: CATLWDRSSYEQYF; cdr3_nt: TGTGCCACGCTTTGGGACAGAAGCTCCTACGAGCAGTACTTC
d_call: TRBD1; clone_size: NA; v_call: TRBV5-4; j_call: TRBJ1-3; cdr3_aa: CASSSGTGGNTIYF; cdr3_nt: TGTGCCAGCAGCTCAGGGACAGGGGGAAACACCATATATTTT
d_call: NA; clone_size: NA; v_call: TRBV5-8; j_call: TRBJ1-1; cdr3_aa: CASIRADGNTEAFF; cdr3_nt: TGTGCCAGCATCCGGGCGGACGGGAACACTGAAGCTTTCTTT
d_call: TRBD2; clone_size: NA; v_call: TRBV5-1; j_call: TRBJ2-1; cdr3_aa: CASSYGTSGNEQFF; cdr3_nt: TGCGCCAGCAGCTACGGGACTAGCGGCAATGAGCAGTTCTTC
d_call: TRBD1; clone_size: NA; v_call: TRBV27; j_call: TRBJ1-1; cdr3_aa: CASSPIRTGINPSSFF; cdr3_nt: TGTGCCAGCAGTCCTATCCGGACAGGGATAAACCCAAGCTCATTCTTT
d_call: NA; clone_size: NA; v_call: TRBV28; j_call: TRBJ2-3; cdr3_aa: CASRPPMPGDTQYF; cdr3_nt: TGTGCCAGCAGGCCTCCTATGCCAGGGGATACGCAGTATTTT
d_call: NA; clone_size: NA; v_call: TRBV2; j_call: TRBJ1-5; cdr3_aa: CASRPGQGSGNQPQHF; cdr3_nt: TGTGCCAGCAGACCAGGACAAGGGAGCGGGAATCAGCCCCAGCATTTT
d_call: TRBD1; clone_size: NA; v_call: TRBV5-1; j_call: TRBJ1-5; cdr3_aa: CASSSQGGNQPQHF; cdr3_nt: TGCGCCAGCAGCTCCCAGGGGGGCAATCAGCCCCAGCATTTT
d_call: NA; clone_size: NA; v_call: TRBV2; j_call: TRBJ1-1; cdr3_aa: CASSLNTGHTEAFF; cdr3_nt: TGTGCCAGCAGTCTTAATACAGGGCACACTGAAGCTTTCTTT
d_call: NA; clone_size: NA; v_call: TRBV27; j_call: TRBJ1-1; cdr3_aa: CASSLVGFSGGNTEAFF; cdr3_nt: TGTGCCAGCAGTTTAGTGGGATTCAGCGGCGGAAACACTGAAGCTTTCTTT
d_call: NA; clone_size: NA; v_call: TRBV7-2; j_call: TRBJ2-7; cdr3_aa: CASSPVRERTYEQYF; cdr3_nt: TGTGCCAGCAGCCCGGTTCGGGAGCGAACCTACGAGCAGTACTTC
d_call: TRBD1; clone_size: NA; v_call: TRBV11-1; j_call: TRBJ2-5; cdr3_aa: CASSPQGAPPETQYF; cdr3_nt: TGTGCCAGCAGCCCGCAGGGGGCCCCACCAGAGACCCAGTACTTC
d_call: TRBD1; clone_size: NA; v_call: TRBV4-1; j_call: TRBJ2-7; cdr3_aa: CASSQIDRGVYEQYF; cdr3_nt: TGCGCCAGCAGCCAGATCGACAGGGGAGTCTACGAGCAGTACTTC
d_call: NA; clone_size: few; v_call: TRBV14; j_call: TRBJ2-7; cdr3_aa: CASIVHRSYEQYF; cdr3_nt: TGTGCCAGCATAGTGCACCGCTCCTACGAGCAGTACTTC
d_call: NA; clone_size: NA; v_call: TRBV25-1; j_call: TRBJ2-2; cdr3_aa: CASSRPGLNTGELFF; cdr3_nt: TGTGCCAGCTCTAGGCCGGGACTGAACACCGGGGAGCTGTTTTTT
d_call: TRBD2; clone_size: NA; v_call: TRBV2; j_call: TRBJ2-1; cdr3_aa: CASSRLAGGGNEQFF; cdr3_nt: TGTGCCAGCAGTAGACTAGCGGGAGGGGGCAATGAGCAGTTCTTC
d_call: NA; clone_size: NA; v_call: TRBV5-8; j_call: TRBJ1-1; cdr3_aa: CASSFGGLDTEAFF; cdr3_nt: TGTGCCAGCAGCTTTGGGGGGTTGGACACTGAAGCTTTCTTT
d_call: NA; clone_size: NA; v_call: TRBV19; j_call: TRBJ1-2; cdr3_aa: CASSMLGPGSYTF; cdr3_nt: TGTGCCAGTAGTATGTTGGGGCCAGGGAGCTACACCTTC
d_call: TRBD1; clone_size: NA; v_call: TRBV28; j_call: TRBJ1-4; cdr3_aa: CASGMGGGDNNEKLFF; cdr3_nt: TGTGCCAGCGGAATGGGAGGGGGCGATAATAATGAAAAACTGTTTTTT
d_call: NA; clone_size: NA; v_call: TRBV9; j_call: TRBJ1-1; cdr3_aa: CASSPSPSNAAFF; cdr3_nt: TGTGCCAGCAGCCCCTCCCCTTCAAATGCAGCTTTCTTT
d_call: NA; clone_size: NA; v_call: TRBV28; j_call: TRBJ1-4; cdr3_aa: CASSLYHGEKLFF; cdr3_nt: TGTGCCAGCAGTTTATATCACGGAGAAAAACTGTTTTTT
d_call: NA; clone_size: NA; v_call: TRBV4-2; j_call: TRBJ2-1; cdr3_aa: CASSQDRAVEQFF; cdr3_nt: TGTGCCAGCAGCCAAGATAGGGCGGTTGAGCAGTTCTTC
d_call: TRBD1; clone_size: NA; v_call: TRBV4-3; j_call: TRBJ1-2; cdr3_aa: CASSQARQGDGYTF; cdr3_nt: TGCGCCAGCAGCCAAGCCCGACAGGGGGATGGCTACACCTTC
d_call: NA; clone_size: NA; v_call: TRBV2; j_call: TRBJ2-1; cdr3_aa: CASNQDSSPYNEQFF; cdr3_nt: TGTGCCAGCAATCAGGACAGTTCTCCTTACAATGAGCAGTTCTTC
d_call: NA; clone_size: NA; v_call: TRBV11-1; j_call: TRBJ2-3; cdr3_aa: CASSLLSISTDTQYF; cdr3_nt: TGTGCCAGCAGCTTACTCTCCATTTCCACAGATACGCAGTATTTT
d_call: TRBD1; clone_size: NA; v_call: TRBV7-2; j_call: TRBJ2-1; cdr3_aa: CASSFHQGDYNEQFF; cdr3_nt: TGTGCCAGCAGCTTTCACCAGGGGGATTACAATGAGCAGTTCTTC
d_call: NA; clone_size: NA; v_call: TRBV28; j_call: TRBJ2-3; cdr3_aa: CASSLAGTDTQYF; cdr3_nt: TGTGCCAGCAGTTTGGCAGGGACAGATACGCAGTATTTT
d_call: TRBD1; clone_size: NA; v_call: TRBV29-1; j_call: TRBJ1-1; cdr3_aa: CSVPRNRGTEAFF; cdr3_nt: TGCAGCGTTCCTCGAAACAGGGGCACTGAAGCTTTCTTT
d_call: NA; clone_size: NA; v_call: TRBV29-1; j_call: TRBJ1-1; cdr3_aa: CSVGGVWDSEAFF; cdr3_nt: TGCAGCGTCGGGGGGGTTTGGGATTCTGAAGCTTTCTTT
d_call: NA; clone_size: NA; v_call: TRBV27; j_call: TRBJ2-4; cdr3_aa: CASSLTVQGGNIQYF; cdr3_nt: TGTGCCAGCAGTTTAACAGTCCAGGGGGGGAACATTCAGTACTTC
d_call: NA; clone_size: NA; v_call: TRBV18; j_call: TRBJ2-7; cdr3_aa: CASSDSRSANEQYF; cdr3_nt: TGTGCCAGCTCAGATAGTCGCTCGGCAAACGAGCAGTACTTC
d_call: TRBD2; clone_size: NA; v_call: TRBV7-2; j_call: TRBJ2-7; cdr3_aa: CASSFMTGGSDGQYF; cdr3_nt: TGTGCCAGCAGCTTTATGACGGGAGGGTCGGATGGGCAGTACTTC
d_call: NA; clone_size: NA; v_call: TRBV2; j_call: TRBJ1-1; cdr3_aa: CASSMTPWTEAFF; cdr3_nt: TGTGCCAGCAGCATGACTCCATGGACTGAAGCTTTCTTT
d_call: NA; clone_size: NA; v_call: TRBV5-6; j_call: TRBJ1-4; cdr3_aa: CASSLSPSATNEKLFF; cdr3_nt: TGTGCCAGCAGCTTGTCCCCGTCAGCAACTAATGAAAAACTGTTTTTT
d_call: NA; clone_size: NA; v_call: TRBV7-2; j_call: TRBJ2-7; cdr3_aa: CASEMGRTTYEQYF; cdr3_nt: TGTGCCAGCGAAATGGGCCGGACTACTTACGAGCAGTACTTC
d_call: NA; clone_size: many; v_call: TRBV5-4; j_call: TRBJ1-2; cdr3_aa: CASSLASVNYGYTF; cdr3_nt: TGTGCCAGCAGCTTGGCCTCGGTAAACTATGGCTACACCTTC
d_call: NA; clone_size: NA; v_call: TRBV4-1; j_call: TRBJ1-4; cdr3_aa: CASSQVNVRGPKLFF; cdr3_nt: TGCGCCAGCAGCCAAGTGAACGTACGGGGGCCAAAACTGTTTTTT
d_call: NA; clone_size: NA; v_call: TRBV7-9; j_call: TRBJ2-2; cdr3_aa: CARSGGRNTGELFF; cdr3_nt: TGTGCCAGGTCTGGAGGGCGTAACACCGGGGAGCTGTTTTTT
d_call: NA; clone_size: many; v_call: TRBV7-2; j_call: TRBJ2-3; cdr3_aa: CASSRQVTDTQYF; cdr3_nt: TGTGCCAGCAGCCGACAGGTTACAGATACGCAGTATTTT
d_call: NA; clone_size: NA; v_call: TRBV7-8; j_call: TRBJ2-5; cdr3_aa: CASSLRETYQETQYF; cdr3_nt: TGTGCCAGCAGCTTAAGGGAGACGTACCAAGAGACCCAGTACTTC
d_call: TRBD2; clone_size: NA; v_call: TRBV10-2; j_call: TRBJ2-7; cdr3_aa: CASRPGLATHEQYF; cdr3_nt: TGCGCCAGCAGACCGGGACTAGCTACCCACGAGCAGTACTTC